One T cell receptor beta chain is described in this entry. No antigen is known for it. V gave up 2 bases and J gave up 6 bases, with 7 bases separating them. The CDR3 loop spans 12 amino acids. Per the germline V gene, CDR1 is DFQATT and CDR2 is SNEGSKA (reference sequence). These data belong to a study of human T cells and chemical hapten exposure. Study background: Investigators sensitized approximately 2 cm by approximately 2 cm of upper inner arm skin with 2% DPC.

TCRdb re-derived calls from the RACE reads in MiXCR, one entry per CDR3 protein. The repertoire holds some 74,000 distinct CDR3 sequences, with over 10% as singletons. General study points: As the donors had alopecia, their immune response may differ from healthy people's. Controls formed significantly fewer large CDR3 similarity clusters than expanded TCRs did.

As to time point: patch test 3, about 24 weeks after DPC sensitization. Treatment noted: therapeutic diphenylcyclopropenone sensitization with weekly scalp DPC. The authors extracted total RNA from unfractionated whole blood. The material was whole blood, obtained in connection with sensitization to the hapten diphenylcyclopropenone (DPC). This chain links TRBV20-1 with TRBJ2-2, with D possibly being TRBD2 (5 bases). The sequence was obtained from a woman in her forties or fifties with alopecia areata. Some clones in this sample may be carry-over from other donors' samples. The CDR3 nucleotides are TGCAGTGCTAGACCACTAGCCGGGGAGCTGTTTTTT. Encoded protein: CSARPLAGELFF.